This TCR beta chain stems from a study of response to subunit inactivated influenza vaccine. Concerning this clonotype itself: Antigen unknown.

V lost 3 bases and J 8 bases, leaving 13 bases between the germline ends. CDR1 and CDR2 from the germline V gene are MNHEY and SVGAGI. The CDR3 is 13 residues long. Study-level results: Each seasonal influenza vaccination, the authors suggested, recruits few new T cells.

Each CDR3 protein gets one entry after TCRdb re-called the RT-PCR reads with MiXCR. The table includes 500,000 to 600,000 distinct CDR3 sequences, about 15% detected once. The source is a man aged 50 or older who received an inactivated influenza vaccine. The specimen was PBMCs from blood, collected approximately 13 days after vaccination. The chain carries TRBV6-5 and TRBJ1-1, with a weak D call TRBD1 (5 bases). The CDR3 DNA reads TGTGCCAGCAGTTATTCGGGGGTACCCGAAGCTTTCTTT. The encoded protein is CASSYSGVPEAFF.